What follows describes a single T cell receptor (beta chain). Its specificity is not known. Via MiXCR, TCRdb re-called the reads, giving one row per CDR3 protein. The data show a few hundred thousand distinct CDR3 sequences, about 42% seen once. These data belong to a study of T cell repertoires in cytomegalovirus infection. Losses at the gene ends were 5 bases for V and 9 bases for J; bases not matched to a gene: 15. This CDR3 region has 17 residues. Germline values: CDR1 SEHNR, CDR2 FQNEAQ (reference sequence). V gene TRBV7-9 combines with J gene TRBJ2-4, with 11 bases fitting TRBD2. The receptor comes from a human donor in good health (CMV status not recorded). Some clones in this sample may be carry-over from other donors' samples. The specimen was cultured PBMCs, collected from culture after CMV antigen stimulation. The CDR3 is CASSPGTSGVRKGIQYF. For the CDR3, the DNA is TGTGCCAGCAGCCCCGGGACTAGCGGAGTCCGGAAAGGCATTCAGTACTTC.